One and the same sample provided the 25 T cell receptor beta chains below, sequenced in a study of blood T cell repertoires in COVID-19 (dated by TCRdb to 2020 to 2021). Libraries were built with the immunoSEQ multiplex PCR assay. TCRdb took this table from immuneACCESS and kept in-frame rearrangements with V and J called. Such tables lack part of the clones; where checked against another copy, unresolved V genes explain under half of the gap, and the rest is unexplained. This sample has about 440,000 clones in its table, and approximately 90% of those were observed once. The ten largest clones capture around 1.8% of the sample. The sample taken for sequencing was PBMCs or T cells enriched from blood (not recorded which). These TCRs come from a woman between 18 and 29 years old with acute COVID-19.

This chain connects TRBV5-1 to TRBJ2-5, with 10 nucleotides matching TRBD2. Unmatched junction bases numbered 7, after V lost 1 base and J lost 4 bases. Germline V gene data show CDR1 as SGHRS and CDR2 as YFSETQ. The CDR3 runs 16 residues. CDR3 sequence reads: CASSLSFPSGRETQYF. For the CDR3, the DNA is TGCGCCAGCAGCTTGAGTTTCCCTAGCGGGAGAGAGACCCAGTACTTC. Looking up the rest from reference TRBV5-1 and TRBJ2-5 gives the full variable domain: KAGVTQTPRYLIKTRGQQVTLSCSPISGHRSVSWYQQTPGQGLQFLFEYFSETQRNKGNFPGRFSGRQFSNSRSEMNVSTLELGDSALYLCASSLSFPSGRETQYFGPGTRLLVL.

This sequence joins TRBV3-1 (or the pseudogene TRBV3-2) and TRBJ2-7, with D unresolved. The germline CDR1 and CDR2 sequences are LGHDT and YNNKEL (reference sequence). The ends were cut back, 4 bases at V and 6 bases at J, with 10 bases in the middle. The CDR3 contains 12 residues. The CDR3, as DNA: TGTGCCAGCAGCCTGACTTTGGGCGAGCAGTACTTC. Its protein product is CASSLTLGEQYF.

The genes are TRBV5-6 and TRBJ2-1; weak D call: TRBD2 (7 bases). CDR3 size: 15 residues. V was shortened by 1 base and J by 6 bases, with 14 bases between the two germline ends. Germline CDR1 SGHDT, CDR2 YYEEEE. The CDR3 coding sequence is TGTGCCAGCAGCTTGTGGGGGGGCGCCTCCAATGAGCAGTTCTTC. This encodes CASSLWGGASNEQFF.

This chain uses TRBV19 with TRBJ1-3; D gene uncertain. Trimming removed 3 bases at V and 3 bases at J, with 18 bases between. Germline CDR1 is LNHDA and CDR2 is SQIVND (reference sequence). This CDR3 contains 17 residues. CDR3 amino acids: CASSMPSPGLFGNTIYF. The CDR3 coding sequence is TGTGCCAGTAGTATGCCCTCCCCGGGGTTGTTTGGAAACACCATATATTTT.

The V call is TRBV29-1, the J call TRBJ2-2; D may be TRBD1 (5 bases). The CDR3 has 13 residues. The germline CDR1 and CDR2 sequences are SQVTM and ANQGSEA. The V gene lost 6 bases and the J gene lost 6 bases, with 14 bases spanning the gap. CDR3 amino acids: CSVDSSGSGELFF. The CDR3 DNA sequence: TGCAGCGTCGATTCCTCAGGGTCCGGGGAGCTGTTTTTT.

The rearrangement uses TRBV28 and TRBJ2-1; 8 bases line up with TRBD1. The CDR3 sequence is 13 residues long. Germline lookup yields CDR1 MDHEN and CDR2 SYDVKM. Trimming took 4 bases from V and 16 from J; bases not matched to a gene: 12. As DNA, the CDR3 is TGTGCCAGCAGTTCCCCTGACAGGGGAGGTGGATTCTTC. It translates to CASSSPDRGGGFF. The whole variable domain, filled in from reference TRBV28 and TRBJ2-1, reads DVKVTQSSRYLVKRTGEKVFLECVQDMDHENMFWYRQDPGLGLRLIYFSYDVKMKEKGDIPEGYSVSREKKERFSLILESASTNQTSMYLCASSSPDRGGGFFGPGTRLTVL.

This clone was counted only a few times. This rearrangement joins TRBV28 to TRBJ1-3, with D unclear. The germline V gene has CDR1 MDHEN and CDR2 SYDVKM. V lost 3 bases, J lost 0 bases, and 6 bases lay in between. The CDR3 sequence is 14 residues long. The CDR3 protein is CASSLYNSGNTIYF. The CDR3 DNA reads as TGTGCCAGCAGTTTGTATAACTCTGGAAACACCATATATTTT.

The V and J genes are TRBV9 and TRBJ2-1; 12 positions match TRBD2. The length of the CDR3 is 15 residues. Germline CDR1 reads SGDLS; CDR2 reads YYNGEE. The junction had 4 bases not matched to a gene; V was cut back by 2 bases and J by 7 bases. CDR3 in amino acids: CASSVTSGSTNEQFF. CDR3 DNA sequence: TGTGCCAGCAGCGTGACTAGCGGGAGTACGAATGAGCAGTTCTTC.

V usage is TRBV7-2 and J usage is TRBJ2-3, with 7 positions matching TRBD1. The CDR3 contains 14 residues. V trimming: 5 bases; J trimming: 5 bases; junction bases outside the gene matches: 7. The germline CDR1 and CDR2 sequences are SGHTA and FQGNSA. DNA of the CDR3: TGTGCCAGCAGCCTAACCGCAGGGGGAGATACGCAGTATTTT. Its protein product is CASSLTAGGDTQYF.

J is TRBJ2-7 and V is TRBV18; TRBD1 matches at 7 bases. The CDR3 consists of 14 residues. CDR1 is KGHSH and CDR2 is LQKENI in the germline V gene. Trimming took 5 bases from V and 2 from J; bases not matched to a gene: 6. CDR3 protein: CASSEGQTTYEQYF. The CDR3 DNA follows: TGTGCCAGCTCAGAGGGACAGACTACCTACGAGCAGTACTTC. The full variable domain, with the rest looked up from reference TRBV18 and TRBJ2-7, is NAGVMQNPRHLVRRRGQEARLRCSPMKGHSHVYWYRQLPEEGLKFMVYLQKENIIDESGMPKERFSAEFPKEGPSILRIQQVVRGDSAAYFCASSEGQTTYEQYFGPGTRLTVT.

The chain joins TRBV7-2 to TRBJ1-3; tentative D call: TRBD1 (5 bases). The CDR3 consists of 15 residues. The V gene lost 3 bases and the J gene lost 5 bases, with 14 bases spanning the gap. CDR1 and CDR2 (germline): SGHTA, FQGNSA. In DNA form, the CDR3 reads TGTGCCAGCAGCTTGGCTGGCGGGGGAAGAAACACCATATATTTT. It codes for CASSLAGGGRNTIYF.

The CDR3 is CASSEAVRGVDEQYF. As DNA, the CDR3 is TGTGCCAGCAGTGAAGCAGTGCGGGGTGTAGACGAGCAGTACTTC. The rearrangement uses TRBV2 and TRBJ2-7, with D perhaps matching TRBD2 (6 bases). There are 15 residues in the CDR3. Trimming left V 0 bases short and J 5 bases short, with 14 bases between. Germline CDR1 reads SNHLY; CDR2 reads FYNNEI.

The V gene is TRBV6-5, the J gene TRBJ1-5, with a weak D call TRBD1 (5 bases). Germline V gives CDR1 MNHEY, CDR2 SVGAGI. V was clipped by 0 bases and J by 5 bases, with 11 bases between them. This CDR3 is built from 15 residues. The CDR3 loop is CASSYSQGTDQPQHF. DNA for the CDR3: TGTGCCAGCAGTTACTCGCAGGGAACGGATCAGCCCCAGCATTTT.

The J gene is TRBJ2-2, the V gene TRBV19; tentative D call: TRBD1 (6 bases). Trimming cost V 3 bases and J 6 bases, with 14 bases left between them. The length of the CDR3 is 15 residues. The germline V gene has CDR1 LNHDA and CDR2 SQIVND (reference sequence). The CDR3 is CASSIVVTGAGELFF. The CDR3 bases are TGTGCCAGTAGTATCGTTGTGACAGGAGCCGGGGAGCTGTTTTTT.

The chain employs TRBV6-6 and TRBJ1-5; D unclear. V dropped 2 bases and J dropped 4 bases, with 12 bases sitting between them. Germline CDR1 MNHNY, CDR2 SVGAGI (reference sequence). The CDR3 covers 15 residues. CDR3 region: CASSYEGWANQPQHF. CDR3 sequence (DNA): TGTGCCAGCAGTTACGAGGGTTGGGCGAATCAGCCCCAGCATTTT.

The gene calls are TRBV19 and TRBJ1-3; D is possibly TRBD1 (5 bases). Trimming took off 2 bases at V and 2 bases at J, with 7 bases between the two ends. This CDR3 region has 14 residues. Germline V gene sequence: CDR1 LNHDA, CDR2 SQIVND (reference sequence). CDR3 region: CASSIPGAGNTIYF. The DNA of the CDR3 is TGTGCCAGTAGTATACCGGGGGCTGGAAACACCATATATTTT.

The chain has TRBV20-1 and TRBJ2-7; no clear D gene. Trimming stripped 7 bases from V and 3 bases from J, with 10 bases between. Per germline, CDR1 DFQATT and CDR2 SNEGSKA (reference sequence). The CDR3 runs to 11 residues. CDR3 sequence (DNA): TGCAGTGTTGGTGGCCTCTACGAGCAGTACTTC. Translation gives CSVGGLYEQYF.

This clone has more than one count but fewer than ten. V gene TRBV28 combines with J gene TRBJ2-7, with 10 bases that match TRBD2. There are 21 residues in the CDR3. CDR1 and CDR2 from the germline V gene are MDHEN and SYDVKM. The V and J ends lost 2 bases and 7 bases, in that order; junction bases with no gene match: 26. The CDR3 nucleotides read TGTGCCAGCAGTTTAATGTTAGGTCGTAGCGGGAGGAGGAAGATTTCGCGAGAGCAGTACTTC. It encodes CASSLMLGRSGRRKISREQYF.

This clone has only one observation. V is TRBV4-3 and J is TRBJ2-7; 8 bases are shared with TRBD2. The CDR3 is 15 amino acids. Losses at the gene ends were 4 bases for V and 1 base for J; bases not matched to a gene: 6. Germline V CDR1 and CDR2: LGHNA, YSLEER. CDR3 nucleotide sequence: TGCGCCAGCAGCCCCCAGGCTAGCGGGTCCTACGAGCAGTACTTC. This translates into CASSPQASGSYEQYF.

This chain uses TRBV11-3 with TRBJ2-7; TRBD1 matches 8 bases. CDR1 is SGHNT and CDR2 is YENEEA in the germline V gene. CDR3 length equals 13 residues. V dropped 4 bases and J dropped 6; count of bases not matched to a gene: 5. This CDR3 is CASSYGQGSEQYF. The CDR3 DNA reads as TGTGCCAGCAGCTACGGACAGGGTAGCGAGCAGTACTTC. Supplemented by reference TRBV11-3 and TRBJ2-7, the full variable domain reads EAGVVQSPRYKIIEKKQPVAFWCNPISGHNTLYWYLQNLGQGPELLIRYENEEAVDDSQLPKDRFSAERLKGVDSTLKIQPAELGDSAVYLCASSYGQGSEQYFGPGTRLTVT.

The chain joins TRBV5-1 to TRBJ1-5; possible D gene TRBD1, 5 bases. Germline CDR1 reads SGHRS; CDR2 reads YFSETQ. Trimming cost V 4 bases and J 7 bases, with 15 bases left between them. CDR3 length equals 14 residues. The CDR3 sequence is CASSPGTSGQPQHF. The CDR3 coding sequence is TGCGCCAGCAGCCCTGGGACTTCGGGGCAGCCCCAGCATTTT.

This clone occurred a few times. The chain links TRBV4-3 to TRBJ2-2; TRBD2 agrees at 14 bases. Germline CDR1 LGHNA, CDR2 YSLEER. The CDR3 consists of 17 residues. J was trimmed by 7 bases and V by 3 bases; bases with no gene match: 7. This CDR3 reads CASSQGLAGAPGGELFF. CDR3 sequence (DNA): TGCGCCAGCAGCCAGGGACTAGCGGGAGCCCCGGGCGGGGAGCTGTTTTTT.

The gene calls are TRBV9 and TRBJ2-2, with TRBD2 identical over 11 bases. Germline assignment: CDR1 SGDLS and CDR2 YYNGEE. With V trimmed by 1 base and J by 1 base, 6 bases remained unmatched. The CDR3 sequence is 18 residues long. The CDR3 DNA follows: TGTGCCAGCAGCGTAAACCTAGCGGGGGGAAGGAACACCGGGGAGCTGTTTTTT. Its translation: CASSVNLAGGRNTGELFF. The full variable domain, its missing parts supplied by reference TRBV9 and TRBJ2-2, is DSGVTQTPKHLITATGQRVTLRCSPRSGDLSVYWYQQSLDQGLQFLIQYYNGEERAKGNILERFSAQQFPDLHSELNLSSLELGDSALYFCASSVNLAGGRNTGELFFGEGSRLTVL.

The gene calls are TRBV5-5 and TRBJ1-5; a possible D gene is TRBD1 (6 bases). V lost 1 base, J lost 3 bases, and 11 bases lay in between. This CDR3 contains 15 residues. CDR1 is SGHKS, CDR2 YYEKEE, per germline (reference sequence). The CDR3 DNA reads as TGTGCCAGCAGCTTGACCTGGACAGTCAATCAGCCCCAGCATTTT. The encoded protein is CASSLTWTVNQPQHF.

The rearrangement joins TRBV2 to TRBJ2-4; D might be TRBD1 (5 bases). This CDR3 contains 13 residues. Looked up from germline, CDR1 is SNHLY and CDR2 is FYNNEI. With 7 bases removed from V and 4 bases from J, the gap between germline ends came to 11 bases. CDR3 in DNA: TGTGCCAGCAAGCAGGGCGAGAAAAACATTCAGTACTTC. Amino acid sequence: CASKQGEKNIQYF.